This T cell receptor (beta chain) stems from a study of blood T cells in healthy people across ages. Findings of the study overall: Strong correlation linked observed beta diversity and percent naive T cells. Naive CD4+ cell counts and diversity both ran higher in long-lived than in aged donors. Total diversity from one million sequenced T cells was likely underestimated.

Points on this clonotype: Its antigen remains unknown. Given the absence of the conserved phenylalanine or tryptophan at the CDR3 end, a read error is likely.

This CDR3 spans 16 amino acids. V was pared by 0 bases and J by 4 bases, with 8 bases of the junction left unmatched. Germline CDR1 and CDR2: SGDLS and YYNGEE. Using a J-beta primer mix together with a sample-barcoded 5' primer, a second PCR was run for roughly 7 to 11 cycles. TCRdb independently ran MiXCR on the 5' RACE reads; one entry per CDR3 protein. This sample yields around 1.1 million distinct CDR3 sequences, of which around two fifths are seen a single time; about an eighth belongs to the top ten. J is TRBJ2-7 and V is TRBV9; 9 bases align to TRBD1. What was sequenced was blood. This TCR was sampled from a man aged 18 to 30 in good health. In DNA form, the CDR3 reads TGTGCCAGCAGCGTAGATTCGGGACAGGGATTATACGAGCAGTACTTA. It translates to CASSVDSGQGLYEQYL.